This is a list of T cell receptor beta chains from one sample in a study of T and B cells in COVID-19 patients. TCRdb independently ran MiXCR on the multiplex PCR reads; one entry per CDR3 protein. Of 15,000 or so distinct CDR3 sequences in the sample, under 30% were seen once. The sequencing input was blood. The origin of the receptors is a human donor who had recovered from COVID-19. The CDR3 runs from the conserved cysteine through the conserved F or W. The order of the fields is V gene, D gene, clone size, J gene, CDR3 DNA, CDR3 protein. D genes are given only for firm matches. Some rows mark clone size as missing; the rest say once, few, many or name a class of expanded clone.

V gene: TRBV6-5
D gene: -
clone size: few
J gene: TRBJ2-5
CDR3 DNA: TGTGCCAGCAGTTATGGGGGATCAGAGACCCAGTACTTC
CDR3 protein: CASSYGGSETQYF

V gene: TRBV10-3
D gene: -
clone size: few
J gene: TRBJ2-3
CDR3 DNA: TGTGCCAGCATCCAAGGAGCAGCCAGGCACCGCACAGATACGCAGTATTTT
CDR3 protein: CASIQGAARHRTDTQYF

V gene: TRBV12-3/TRBV12-4
D gene: -
clone size: -
J gene: TRBJ1-3
CDR3 DNA: TGTGCCAGCAGTTTAACTGGAAACACCATATATTTT
CDR3 protein: CASSLTGNTIYF

V gene: TRBV5-6
D gene: -
clone size: few
J gene: TRBJ2-7
CDR3 DNA: TGTGCCAGCAGCTTGGGGGGGGCAGCGTTAAGCCCTTACGAGCAGTACTTC
CDR3 protein: CASSLGGAALSPYEQYF

V gene: TRBV24-1
D gene: -
clone size: -
J gene: TRBJ2-3
CDR3 DNA: TGTGCCACCAGTGACACCAACCGACAGCTCACAGATACGCAGTATTTT
CDR3 protein: CATSDTNRQLTDTQYF

V gene: TRBV18
D gene: -
clone size: many
J gene: TRBJ1-1
CDR3 DNA: TGTGCCAGCTCACCTTCCGGACCCGAGGATGCTTTCTTT
CDR3 protein: CASSPSGPEDAFF

V gene: TRBV19
D gene: -
clone size: medium-sized
J gene: TRBJ2-1
CDR3 DNA: TGTGCCAGTAGTTTGACAAGGTCAAGTGAGCAGTTCTTC
CDR3 protein: CASSLTRSSEQFF

V gene: TRBV10-3
D gene: TRBD1
clone size: few
J gene: TRBJ1-1
CDR3 DNA: TGTGCCATCAGAGGGGGACAGCGCAACACTGAAGCTTTCTTT
CDR3 protein: CAIRGGQRNTEAFF

V gene: TRBV29-1
D gene: -
clone size: medium-sized
J gene: TRBJ2-3
CDR3 DNA: TGCAGCGTTGATGTGGGGGTGGGCACAGATACGCAGTATTTT
CDR3 protein: CSVDVGVGTDTQYF

V gene: TRBV12-3/TRBV12-4
D gene: TRBD1
clone size: many
J gene: TRBJ1-2
CDR3 DNA: TGTGCCAGCAGTTTGTGGGACAGCTATGGCTACACCTTC
CDR3 protein: CASSLWDSYGYTF

V gene: TRBV5-1
D gene: -
clone size: -
J gene: TRBJ2-5
CDR3 DNA: TGCGCCAGCAGCTTTCAAGGAGAGACCCAGTACTTC
CDR3 protein: CASSFQGETQYF

V gene: TRBV24-1
D gene: -
clone size: many
J gene: TRBJ2-1
CDR3 DNA: TGTGCCACCAGTGTGGCAGAACGCAATGAGCAGTTCTTC
CDR3 protein: CATSVAERNEQFF

V gene: TRBV6-5
D gene: -
clone size: many
J gene: TRBJ2-5
CDR3 DNA: TGTGCCAGCAGTTTAGCAGGGGTAGAGACCCAGTACTTC
CDR3 protein: CASSLAGVETQYF

V gene: TRBV21-1
D gene: -
clone size: -
J gene: TRBJ2-1
CDR3 DNA: TGTGCCAGCAGCAAGGGAGGGAACAGGGGCTCCTGGCGGAGGAATGAGCAGTTCTTC
CDR3 protein: CASSKGGNRGSWRRNEQFF

V gene: TRBV6-2/TRBV6-3
D gene: -
clone size: -
J gene: TRBJ2-1
CDR3 DNA: TGTGCCAGCAGTTTCCTCTTGCCGGACCAGGGGTGGAATGAGCAGTTCTTC
CDR3 protein: CASSFLLPDQGWNEQFF

V gene: TRBV5-5
D gene: TRBD2
clone size: medium-sized
J gene: TRBJ2-2
CDR3 DNA: TGTGCCAGCAGCTTTCGGGGGGCCGGGGAGCTGTTTTTT
CDR3 protein: CASSFRGAGELFF

V gene: TRBV20-1
D gene: -
clone size: few
J gene: TRBJ1-6
CDR3 DNA: TGCAGTGCTAGAGATTCCCCCGGGAATAATTCACCCCTCCACTTT
CDR3 protein: CSARDSPGNNSPLHF

V gene: TRBV7-6
D gene: TRBD2
clone size: -
J gene: TRBJ2-1
CDR3 DNA: TGTGCCAGCAGCCCCCGCCGACTAGCGGGGGGGCCCTACAATGAGCAGTTCTTC
CDR3 protein: CASSPRRLAGGPYNEQFF

V gene: TRBV19
D gene: -
clone size: medium-sized
J gene: TRBJ2-2
CDR3 DNA: TGTGCCAGTCACCGACAGGACACCGGGGAGCTGTTTTTT
CDR3 protein: CASHRQDTGELFF

V gene: TRBV18
D gene: -
clone size: -
J gene: TRBJ2-5
CDR3 DNA: TGTGCCAGCTCACAGTCCCAAGAGACCCAGTACTTC
CDR3 protein: CASSQSQETQYF

V gene: TRBV5-4
D gene: -
clone size: medium-sized
J gene: TRBJ2-1
CDR3 DNA: TGTGCCAGCAGCTTCGTCGGGGTAAAGGTTAGTGAGCAGTTCTTC
CDR3 protein: CASSFVGVKVSEQFF

V gene: TRBV7-2
D gene: -
clone size: -
J gene: TRBJ2-3
CDR3 DNA: TGTGCCAGCAGCTCGGGACTCAGCACAGATACGCAGTATTTT
CDR3 protein: CASSSGLSTDTQYF

V gene: TRBV6-2/TRBV6-3
D gene: -
clone size: few
J gene: TRBJ1-5
CDR3 DNA: TGTGCCAGCAGTTACTACGGGACTCCCCAGTCGGGTCAGCCCCAGCATTTT
CDR3 protein: CASSYYGTPQSGQPQHF

V gene: TRBV30
D gene: TRBD1
clone size: -
J gene: TRBJ1-2
CDR3 DNA: TGTGCCTGGAGTGTAACAGGGGCGGGTGGCTACACCTTC
CDR3 protein: CAWSVTGAGGYTF

V gene: TRBV7-9
D gene: -
clone size: -
J gene: TRBJ1-1
CDR3 DNA: TGTGCCAGCAGCCCTCCGGGACGGCGGGTCACTGAAGCTTTCTTT
CDR3 protein: CASSPPGRRVTEAFF

V gene: TRBV5-6
D gene: -
clone size: -
J gene: TRBJ1-6
CDR3 DNA: TGTGCCAGCAGCTTGAGTCCTGGAGAAAATTCACCCCTCCACTTT
CDR3 protein: CASSLSPGENSPLHF

V gene: TRBV4-3
D gene: -
clone size: few
J gene: TRBJ2-1
CDR3 DNA: TGCGCCAGCAGCCAAGAGGGGGCGAACAATGAGCAGTTCTTC
CDR3 protein: CASSQEGANNEQFF

V gene: TRBV6-5
D gene: -
clone size: many
J gene: TRBJ1-1
CDR3 DNA: TGTGCCAGCAGCTCCCGGGGACGGATGAACACTGAAGCTTTCTTT
CDR3 protein: CASSSRGRMNTEAFF

V gene: TRBV19
D gene: TRBD1
clone size: medium-sized
J gene: TRBJ2-5
CDR3 DNA: TGTGCCAGTAGTATTCGGGGACAGGGTACGGGAGAGACCCAGTACTTC
CDR3 protein: CASSIRGQGTGETQYF

V gene: TRBV7-2
D gene: TRBD1
clone size: once
J gene: TRBJ2-7
CDR3 DNA: TGTGCCAGCAGCAATCAGGGGGACAGGAGCCACGAGCAGTACTTC
CDR3 protein: CASSNQGDRSHEQYF

V gene: TRBV6-2/TRBV6-3
D gene: -
clone size: -
J gene: TRBJ2-5
CDR3 DNA: TGTGCCAGCAGTTCCGGCCGGGGGGAGACCCAGTACTTC
CDR3 protein: CASSSGRGETQYF

V gene: TRBV5-6
D gene: -
clone size: few
J gene: TRBJ1-3
CDR3 DNA: TGTGCCAGCAGCTTTATCGGAAACACCATATATTTT
CDR3 protein: CASSFIGNTIYF

V gene: TRBV6-2/TRBV6-3
D gene: -
clone size: many
J gene: TRBJ2-6
CDR3 DNA: TGTGCCAGCAGTTACCGGCAGCCCTCTGGGGCCAACGTCCTGACTTTC
CDR3 protein: CASSYRQPSGANVLTF

V gene: TRBV6-5
D gene: -
clone size: -
J gene: TRBJ1-5
CDR3 DNA: TGTGCCAGCACCCTTTGGGTAGAGTCCAATCAGCCCCAGCATTTT
CDR3 protein: CASTLWVESNQPQHF

V gene: TRBV6-4
D gene: -
clone size: -
J gene: TRBJ2-1
CDR3 DNA: TGTGCCAGCAGTGAAAGCTTTCGGAGCGCGGAGCAGTTCTTC
CDR3 protein: CASSESFRSAEQFF

V gene: TRBV18
D gene: -
clone size: medium-sized
J gene: TRBJ2-1
CDR3 DNA: TGTGCCAGCTCACCAGGGCCCAAGGGTGAGCAGTTCTTC
CDR3 protein: CASSPGPKGEQFF

V gene: TRBV19
D gene: -
clone size: medium-sized
J gene: TRBJ2-5
CDR3 DNA: TGTGCCAGTACCGGCGGGGGCTGGCAAGAGACCCAGTACTTC
CDR3 protein: CASTGGGWQETQYF

V gene: TRBV20-1
D gene: -
clone size: -
J gene: TRBJ1-1
CDR3 DNA: TGCAGTGCTAGAGAATGGGGAGACACTGAAGCTTTCTTT
CDR3 protein: CSAREWGDTEAFF

V gene: TRBV19
D gene: -
clone size: medium-sized
J gene: TRBJ2-2
CDR3 DNA: TGTGCCAGTAGTACCCAGACATTAACCGCCGGGGAGCTGTTTTTT
CDR3 protein: CASSTQTLTAGELFF

V gene: TRBV27
D gene: -
clone size: many
J gene: TRBJ1-2
CDR3 DNA: TGTGCCAGCAGTTTAGGGTCTAACTATGGCTACACCTTC
CDR3 protein: CASSLGSNYGYTF

V gene: TRBV19
D gene: TRBD2
clone size: medium-sized
J gene: TRBJ2-3
CDR3 DNA: TGTGCCGCCTCCGCTAGCGGGGGGGCGGGAGATACGCAGTATTTT
CDR3 protein: CAASASGGAGDTQYF

V gene: TRBV11-1
D gene: TRBD1
clone size: -
J gene: TRBJ2-3
CDR3 DNA: TGTGCCAGCTCCGGGACAGGGCAAGATACGCAGTATTTT
CDR3 protein: CASSGTGQDTQYF

V gene: TRBV6-2/TRBV6-3
D gene: -
clone size: -
J gene: TRBJ2-5
CDR3 DNA: TGTGCCAGCAGTTACTCCCGGTCGGGAGAGACCCAGTACTTC
CDR3 protein: CASSYSRSGETQYF

V gene: TRBV20-1
D gene: TRBD2
clone size: -
J gene: TRBJ2-3
CDR3 DNA: TGCAGTGCTCTTGGACTAGCGGACACAGATACGCAGTATTTT
CDR3 protein: CSALGLADTDTQYF

V gene: TRBV12-3/TRBV12-4
D gene: -
clone size: -
J gene: TRBJ1-4
CDR3 DNA: TGTGCCAGCAGTTCTATCGTGGAAGGAGAAAAACTGTTTTTT
CDR3 protein: CASSSIVEGEKLFF

V gene: TRBV12-3/TRBV12-4
D gene: -
clone size: -
J gene: TRBJ2-3
CDR3 DNA: TGTGCCAGCACCCTATCCGGGACCGGGGAATATTTT
CDR3 protein: CASTLSGTGEYF

V gene: TRBV7-2
D gene: -
clone size: few
J gene: TRBJ2-7
CDR3 DNA: TGTGCCAGCAGCCCAGCAGTAGAGGGGAATGAGCAGTACTTC
CDR3 protein: CASSPAVEGNEQYF

V gene: TRBV20-1
D gene: TRBD1
clone size: -
J gene: TRBJ2-5
CDR3 DNA: TGCAGTGCTACCCCAGGGACAGGGGATGAGACCCAGTACTTC
CDR3 protein: CSATPGTGDETQYF

V gene: TRBV19
D gene: -
clone size: medium-sized
J gene: TRBJ1-1
CDR3 DNA: TGTGCCAGTACCCCGGACAGCCACACTGAAGCTTTCTTT
CDR3 protein: CASTPDSHTEAFF

V gene: TRBV24-1
D gene: -
clone size: many
J gene: TRBJ2-2
CDR3 DNA: TGTGCCACCAGTGAAGGAGACCCCTTAGTCGGGGAGCTGTTTTTT
CDR3 protein: CATSEGDPLVGELFF

V gene: TRBV6-2/TRBV6-3
D gene: TRBD1
clone size: few
J gene: TRBJ1-5
CDR3 DNA: TGTGCCAGCAGCCTAATACCGGGACAGGGAGAACATTTT
CDR3 protein: CASSLIPGQGEHF